The rows below give T cell receptor beta chains drawn from one sample of a study of cytomegalovirus exposure and HLA in healthy donors. Profiled with immunoSEQ multiplex PCR; TCRdb holds only in-frame clones, not every one. The sample gives more than 100,000 clones, approximately 64% of which show up once; more than 3% is in the top ten. The sequenced material came from PBMCs. The receptor source for this set is a woman aged 45-65 years in good health and CMV-seronegative. Each CDR3 is given without its conserved first and last residue.

>10|TRBV7-2
ASSSQGHTQY
>11|TRBV6-6
VVQWTLDTEAF
>13|TRBV6-5
ASRMTGGRGNIQY
>13|TRBV5-5
ASSFRLAGIETQY
>13|TRBV7-2
ASSLALWGGTEAF
>11|TRBV13
ASSLRGSYGYT
>14|TRBV7-6
ASSLALAGGFHEQF
>14|TRBV6-6
ASSYDGGQGVSPLH
>14|TRBV6-1
ASSELQGAENTEAF
>15|TRBV18
ASSPMSTSGASYEQY
>13|TRBV18
ASSPQGLAYNEQF
>13|TRBV5-8
ASSPGTVSNQPQH
>12|TRBV10-3
AISGGDLKAGYT
>14|TRBV18
ASSPPTSGGTYTQY
>14|TRBV11-2
ASSETSVSGANVLT
>12|TRBV7-9
ASSPETGWETQY
>11|TRBV30
AWSVSSNQPQH
>13|TRBV6-1
AGSEGQARTDTQY
>12|TRBV5-1
ASSPGQRNTEAF
>9|TRBV5-1
ASASFDEQY
>13|TRBV5-4
ASGPSGGAGGELF
>12|TRBV6-5
ASSFSGGTETQY
>16|TRBV7-6
ASSADPAKGLYNTEAF
>13|TRBV7-8
ASSHDRGGGYEQY
>16|TRBV9
ASSSSRIGGVAVNEQF
>12|TRBV5-6
ASSFTRRTDTQY
>15|TRBV14
ASSQERTGLGNTEAF
>12|TRBV27
ASSAGTGVYGYT
>14|TRBV11-2
ASSFLGSGLGTEAF